The T cell receptor (beta chain) described here comes from a study of PD-L1 blockade in urothelial cancer. Libraries were prepared by immunoSEQ multiplex PCR; TCRdb keeps only in-frame clonotypes and omits some of them. Here the sample spans 35,000 to 45,000 clones, roughly 80% being singletons. This CDR3 has 14 amino acids. The V end lost 3 bases, the J end lost 3 bases, and 12 bases lay between the germline ends. CDR1 is SGHRS and CDR2 is YFSETQ in the germline V gene. Indicated time point: peripheral blood 6 weeks after treatment start. Sequences were derived from PBMCs, sampled around atezolizumab (anti-PD-L1) treatment. The chain carries TRBV5-1 and TRBJ1-1, with a possible D match to TRBD1 (6 bases). This receptor was obtained from a man in his sixties with urothelial cancer. The CDR3 spells CASSSLPGDTEAFF. The CDR3 nucleotides are TGCGCCAGCAGCTCCCTTCCAGGGGACACTGAAGCTTTCTTT.